Sequencing of this T cell receptor (beta chain) was carried out in a study of cytomegalovirus exposure and HLA in healthy donors. Study results and limitations: Within an earlier analysis, most TCR beta V segments proved productive either about 90% or about 30% of the time. Information on immune exposure was restricted to one variable (CMV serostatus).

J was trimmed by 1 base and V by 5 bases; bases with no gene match: 2. This CDR3 contains 13 residues. Per germline, CDR1 MGHDK and CDR2 SYGVNS. Concerning this clone itself: The target antigen is unknown.

It was with 60 Vbeta and 13 Jbeta primers that the PCR ran. Measured with immunoSEQ multiplex PCR; TCRdb has only the in-frame clones, and not every one. The listing records 80,000 to 100,000 clones. The specimen sequenced was PBMCs. V is TRBV25-1 and J is TRBJ2-7; 7 bases are a match to TRBD1. This clonotype was sampled from a man in his forties or fifties in good health and CMV-seronegative. The CDR3 loop reads CASSLGQSYEQYF. The CDR3 nucleotides are TGTGCCAGCAGTCTGGGACAGTCCTACGAGCAGTACTTC.